This record looks at one T cell receptor beta chain sequence and its context. Trimming took 6 bases from V and 1 from J, leaving 4 bases between them. This CDR3 has 12 residues. The germline CDR1 and CDR2 sequences are SNHLY and FYNNEI. TCRdb's table, derived via immunoSEQ multiplex PCR, lists solely in-frame clones and lacks some. Of 400,000 or so clones in the sample, about nine tenths were seen once. Symptom resolution, clearance, or two negative PCRs marked donors in Cohort 3 as recovered. These data belong to a study of blood T cell repertoires in COVID-19. Study as a whole: Samples representing acute and convalescent COVID-19 were sourced from the United States, Italy and Spain. PBMCs, B-cell-depleted T cells, or T cells provided the cDNA or gDNA that made up the material.

The chain recombines TRBV2 with TRBJ2-1; D call uncertain. Sample: PBMCs or T cells enriched from blood (not recorded which). The clonotype comes from a man younger than 35 who had recovered from COVID-19. Written as DNA, the CDR3 is TGTGCCAGCAGGGCATCCTACAATGAGCAGTTCTTC. Translated, it gives CASRASYNEQFF.